This is a list of T cell receptor beta chains from one sample in a study of blood T cell repertoires in COVID-19. The method was immunoSEQ multiplex PCR; TCRdb's version includes in-frame clones alone and lacks a portion of them. The sample has approximately 250,000 clones; 75% to 90% are singletons. Sequenced sample: PBMCs or T cells enriched from blood (not recorded which). The receptor set was obtained from a woman aged 30 to 39 with acute COVID-19. CDR3s include the opening cysteine and the closing phenylalanine or tryptophan.

V	CDR3
TRBV27	CASSFTPPQSDRGRNEQYF
TRBV7-3	CASSGESGTGKAF
TRBV30	CAWRADSSSYNEQFF
TRBV6-2/TRBV6-3	CASSLAEHTDTQYF
TRBV3-1/TRBV3-2	CASSQDRVRGETQYF
TRBV9	CASSVAFGTGTGNTIYF
TRBV6-2/TRBV6-3	CASSVDRNYEQYF
TRBV4-1	CASSPAPGQGSAEQYF
TRBV3-1/TRBV3-2	CASSIESGMETQYF
TRBV4-1	CASSQIAGPNTGELFF
TRBV29-1	CSASTGAGTEAFF
TRBV6-6	CASNSGTSGEETQYF
TRBV10-1	CASSAHGFPYEQYF
TRBV15	CATRLAGVSDTQYF
TRBV5-1	CASSLDRGSPLHF
TRBV11-2	CASGPWTGANTEAFF
TRBV28	CASSGQESHEQYF
TRBV5-1	CASSLEGDSNQPQHF
TRBV29-1	CSANRGRAEAFF
TRBV12-3/TRBV12-4	CASSPQTGGGYTF
TRBV19	CASSNRDRASQHF
TRBV11-2	CASRSWGQGSEKLFF
TRBV5-1	CASHRDYNTGELFF
TRBV10-1	CASSDWVAGAHEQFF
TRBV18	CASSLTGQGRDGYTF